This T cell receptor beta chain appears in the sequencing data of a study of T cell changes during pregnancy in multiple sclerosis. The assay was immunoSEQ multiplex PCR, and TCRdb's table has in-frame clones only and misses some. The sample has roughly 80,000 clones; 85% to 95% are singletons. V was trimmed by 4 bases and J by 2 bases, leaving 9 bases between them. The CDR3 has 13 residues. Germline V gives CDR1 SGHRS, CDR2 YFSETQ. The chain is built from TRBV5-1 and TRBJ1-2; no firm D call. The source material was peripheral blood, sampled in the second trimester of pregnancy. The sequence was collected from a female donor with multiple sclerosis, enrolled in a pregnancy study. The CDR3 reads CASSRDINYGYTF. CDR3 sequence (DNA): TGCGCCAGCAGCAGAGACATCAACTATGGCTACACCTTC.